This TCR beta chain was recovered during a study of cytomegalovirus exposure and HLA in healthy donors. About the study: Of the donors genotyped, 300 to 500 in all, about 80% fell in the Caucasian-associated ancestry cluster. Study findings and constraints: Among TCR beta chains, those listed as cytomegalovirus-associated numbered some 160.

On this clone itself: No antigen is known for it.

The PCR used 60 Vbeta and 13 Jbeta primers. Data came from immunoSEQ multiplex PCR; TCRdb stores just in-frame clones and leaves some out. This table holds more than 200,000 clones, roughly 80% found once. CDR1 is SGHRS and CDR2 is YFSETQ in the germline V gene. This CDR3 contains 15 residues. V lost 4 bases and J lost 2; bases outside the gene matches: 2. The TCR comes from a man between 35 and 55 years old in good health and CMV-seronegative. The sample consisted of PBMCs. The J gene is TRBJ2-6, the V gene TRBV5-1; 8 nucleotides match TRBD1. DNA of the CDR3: TGCGCCAGCAGCAAGGACAGGGCTGGGGCCAACGTCCTGACTTTC. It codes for CASSKDRAGANVLTF.